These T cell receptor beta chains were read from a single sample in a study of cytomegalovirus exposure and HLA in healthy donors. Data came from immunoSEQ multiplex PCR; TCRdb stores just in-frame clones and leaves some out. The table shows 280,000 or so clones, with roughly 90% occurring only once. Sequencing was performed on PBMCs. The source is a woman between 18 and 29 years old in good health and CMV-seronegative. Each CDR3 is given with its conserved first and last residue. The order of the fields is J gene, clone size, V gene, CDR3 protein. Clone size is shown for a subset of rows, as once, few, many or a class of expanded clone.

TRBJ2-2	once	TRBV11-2	CASSIVAGGTGELFF
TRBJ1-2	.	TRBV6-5	CASSYFRDTVYGYTF
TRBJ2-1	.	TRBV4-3	CASSLKREGLFIEQFF
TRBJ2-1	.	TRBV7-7	CASSLGGGRVNEQFF
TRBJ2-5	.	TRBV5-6	CASSRHRGKERETQYF
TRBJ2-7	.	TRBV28	CASSLVASYEQYF
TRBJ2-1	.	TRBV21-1	CGRRDAYNEQFF
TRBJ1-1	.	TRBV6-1	CASKQNPLAPGEAFF
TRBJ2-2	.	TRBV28	CASSLRPGGGELFF
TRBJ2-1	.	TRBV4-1	CASSQSNEQFF
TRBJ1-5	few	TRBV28	CASSRRQGAVSNQPQHF
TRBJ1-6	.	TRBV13	CASSPSGTGGSMSPLHF
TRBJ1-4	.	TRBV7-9	CASSLLPAGDEKLFF
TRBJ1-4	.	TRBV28	CASSHVRGRVGLTNEKLFF
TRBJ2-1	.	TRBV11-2	CASSPSAASNRHEQFF
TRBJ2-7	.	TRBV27	CASRSQTGVLSGYEQYF
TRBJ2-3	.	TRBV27	CASSLSVAGGMDTQYF
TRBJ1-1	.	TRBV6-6	CASSPSGQGWAEAFF
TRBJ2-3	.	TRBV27	CASSLIYFTGEAGGTDTQYF
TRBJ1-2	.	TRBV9	CASRGGEGNYGYTF
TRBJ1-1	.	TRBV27	CASSLGTGGVTEAFF
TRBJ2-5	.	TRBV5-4	CASSLEGQGHGTQYF
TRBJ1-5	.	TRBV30	CAWSPRTAPYQPQHF
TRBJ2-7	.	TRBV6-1	CASLRVRYEQYF
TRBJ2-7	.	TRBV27	CASSLRGWGMYEQYF
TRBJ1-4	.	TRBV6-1	CASSVLIDSNEKLFF
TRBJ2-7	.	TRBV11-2	CASSLSGTSYEQYF
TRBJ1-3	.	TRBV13	CASSPWGGAGNTIYF
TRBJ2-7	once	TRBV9	CASSPGTETYEQYF
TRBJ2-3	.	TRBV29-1	CSVRWSGMGRRRPDTQYF
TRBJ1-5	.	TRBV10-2	CASSESLGNQPQHF
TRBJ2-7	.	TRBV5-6	CASSRSGTGAYEQYF
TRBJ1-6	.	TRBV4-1	CASSPAPGGNNSPLHF
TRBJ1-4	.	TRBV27	CASSRTGGFEKLFF
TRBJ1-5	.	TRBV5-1	CASSLSYGFEPQHF
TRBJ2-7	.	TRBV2	CASVDVRGLPSYEQYF
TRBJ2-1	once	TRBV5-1	CASSFDPGQGGNEQFF
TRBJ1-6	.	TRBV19	CASSITVNSPLHF
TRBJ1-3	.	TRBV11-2	CASSFQGPGNTIYF
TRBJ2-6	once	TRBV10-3	CATLDRAGANVLTF
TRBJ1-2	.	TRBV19	CASSTGQGGFYGYTF
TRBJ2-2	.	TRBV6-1	CASSGLREGTGELFF
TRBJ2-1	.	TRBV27	CASSLTFFSPGANEQFF
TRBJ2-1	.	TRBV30	CASTRGSSYNEQFF
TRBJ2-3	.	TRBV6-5	CASRPGGAYTQYF
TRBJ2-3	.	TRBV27	CASSTDRDYPDTQYF
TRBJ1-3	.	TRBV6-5	CASSYRGGGGNTIYF
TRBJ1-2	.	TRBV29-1	CSVETGGDYGYTF
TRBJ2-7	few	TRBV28	CASSQGTYEQYF
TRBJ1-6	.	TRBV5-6	CASSWAPPGVTYNSPLHF
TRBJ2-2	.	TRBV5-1	CASSLTRGGRPGQSNTGELFF
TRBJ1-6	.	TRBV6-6	CASSTDRVFSPLHF
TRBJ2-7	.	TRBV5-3	CAPLQGLVYEQYF
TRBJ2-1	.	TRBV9	CASNSAGAYNEQFF
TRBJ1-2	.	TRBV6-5	CASSLSRVAYGYTF
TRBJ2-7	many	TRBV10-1	CASSEQQGGYEQYF
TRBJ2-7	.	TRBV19	CASSQPGLAQSDEQYF
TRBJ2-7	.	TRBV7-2	CASSRGLAGYEQYF
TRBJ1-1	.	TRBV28	CAARSGQGATEAFF